The 16 T cell receptor beta chains listed next were all sequenced from one sample in a study of blood T cell repertoires in COVID-19. Profiling relied on immunoSEQ multiplex PCR, and the TCRdb table lists in-frame clones only, not all of them. Of a few hundred thousand clones listed, around 85% are singletons. The specimen sequenced was PBMCs or T cells enriched from blood (not recorded which). The receptor set was obtained from a man aged 25-45 years who had recovered from COVID-19.

The gene calls are TRBV13 and TRBJ2-2, with 7 bases matching TRBD2. The junction had 2 bases not matched to a gene; V was cut back by 6 bases and J by 1 base. The length of the CDR3 is 14 residues. Germline V gene sequence: CDR1 PRHDT, CDR2 FYEKMQ (reference sequence). The chain's CDR3 is CASRPGGNTGELFF. For the CDR3, the DNA is TGTGCCAGCAGACCGGGGGGGAACACCGGGGAGCTGTTTTTT.

The V gene is TRBV7-9, the J gene TRBJ2-7, with D possibly matching TRBD2 (6 bases). Trimming took off 1 base at V and 6 bases at J, with 13 bases between the two ends. Germline CDR1 and CDR2: SEHNR and FQNEAQ (reference sequence). The CDR3 sequence is 14 residues long. CDR3 DNA: TGTGCCAGCAGCTTAGGCGGGGCACGTCGCGAGCAGTACTTC. Its protein is CASSLGGARREQYF.

This clone occurred once. The chain is built from TRBV6-2 or TRBV6-3 and TRBJ1-1, with D unresolved. The germline V and J ends were trimmed by 4 bases and 2 bases, with 8 bases remaining between them. From germline, CDR1 is MNHEY and CDR2 SVGEGT. The CDR3 runs 13 residues. This CDR3 reads CASSFADNTEAFF. The CDR3 DNA reads as TGTGCCAGCAGTTTCGCAGATAACACTGAAGCTTTCTTT.

The chain links TRBV2 to TRBJ1-3; D is ambiguous. This CDR3 has 15 residues. Germline assignment: CDR1 SNHLY and CDR2 FYNNEI. The germline V and J ends were trimmed by 8 bases and 0 bases, with 14 bases remaining between them. The CDR3: CASAGLAGSGNTIYF. CDR3 nucleotides: TGTGCCAGCGCCGGATTGGCAGGCTCTGGAAACACCATATATTTT.

V gene TRBV4-1 combines with J gene TRBJ1-5; D may be TRBD1 (5 bases). Trimming cost V 2 bases and J 6 bases, with 14 bases left between them. This CDR3 is built from 15 residues. The germline CDR1 and CDR2 sequences are MGHRA and YSYEKL. The DNA for the CDR3 is TGCGCCAGCAGCCAACGGGGGAGCACTGCTCAGCCCCAGCATTTT. Its translation: CASSQRGSTAQPQHF.

V and J are TRBV5-5 and TRBJ1-3, with D possibly being TRBD1 (5 bases). The germline CDR1 and CDR2 sequences are SGHKS and YYEKEE (reference sequence). The CDR3 totals 15 residues. Trimming shortened V by 2 bases and J by 0 bases, and 9 bases separated the two germline ends. The CDR3 reads CASSFWGDSGNTIYF. CDR3 DNA: TGTGCCAGCAGCTTCTGGGGGGACTCTGGAAACACCATATATTTT.

V is TRBV7-8 and J is TRBJ1-1; 8 bases are shared with TRBD1. V lost 5 bases and J lost 1; bases outside the gene matches: 3. The germline CDR1 and CDR2 sequences are SGHVS and FQNEAQ. The CDR3 is 14 residues long. CDR3 region: CASSTGQGNTEAFF. The CDR3 nucleotides are TGTGCCAGCAGCACCGGACAGGGGAACACTGAAGCTTTCTTT.

This clone was recorded once. The junction and the germline gene differ at one end; a read error may be behind it. The chain carries TRBV6-2 or TRBV6-3 and TRBJ1-3, with 8 bases matching TRBD1. Germline assignment: CDR1 MNHEY and CDR2 SVGEGT. This CDR3 spans 14 amino acids. Here the CDR3 reads CASSYSGQGWIRAF. CDR3 DNA sequence: TGTGCCAGCAGTTACTCCGGACAGGGTTGGATCCGGGCCTTT.

J is TRBJ1-2 and V is TRBV7-9; a possible D gene is TRBD1 (6 bases). The CDR3 extends over 14 amino acids. V shed 5 bases and J shed 6 bases, with 16 bases lying between them. The V gene's germline CDR1 is SEHNR and CDR2 FQNEAQ (reference sequence). The CDR3 loop is CASSRLQGRDGYTF. Written as DNA, the CDR3 is TGTGCCAGCAGCCGCTTACAGGGTCGGGATGGCTACACCTTC.

The chain joins TRBV5-4 to TRBJ2-2, with D perhaps matching TRBD1 (6 bases). Per germline, CDR1 SGHNT and CDR2 YYREEE (reference sequence). The CDR3 contains 17 residues. Trimming removed 4 bases at V and 3 bases at J, with 19 bases between. CDR3 DNA sequence: TGTGCCAGCAGCAATCTAGGATACAGGGTCGACACCGGGGAGCTGTTTTTT. Translating it yields CASSNLGYRVDTGELFF.

CDR3 in DNA: TGTGCCAGCAGCGTACAGGGATCAGCCGTCTATGGCTACACCTTC. Translated, it gives CASSVQGSAVYGYTF. The chain recombines TRBV9 with TRBJ1-2, with D perhaps TRBD1 (5 bases). Trimming left V 1 base short and J 4 bases short, with 14 bases between. Germline V gene lookup returns CDR1 SGDLS and CDR2 YYNGEE. This CDR3 is built from 15 residues.

The chain uses TRBV7-8 and TRBJ2-4, with 7 bases identical to TRBD2. The CDR3 spans 15 residues. CDR1 SGHVS and CDR2 FQNEAQ come from the germline V gene. J gave up 0 bases and V 8 bases, and 7 bases lay outside the gene matches. The CDR3 loop reads CASGGGRVAKNIQYF. CDR3 nucleotides: TGTGCCAGCGGGGGGGGACGTGTAGCCAAAAACATTCAGTACTTC.

This clone was seen just once. V and J are TRBV5-1 and TRBJ2-7; a possible D gene is TRBD1 (5 bases). The germline V and J ends were trimmed by 4 bases and 0 bases, with 11 bases remaining between them. In germline, CDR1 is SGHRS, CDR2 YFSETQ. The CDR3 is 14 residues long. CDR3 loop: CASSSSTDSYEQYF. Written as DNA, the CDR3 is TGCGCCAGCAGCAGCTCGACAGACTCCTACGAGCAGTACTTC.

The V gene is TRBV7-9, the J gene TRBJ2-1, with 7 bases fitting TRBD1. V lost 2 bases to trimming and J lost 1 base; unmatched junction nucleotides: 2. There are 15 residues in the CDR3. CDR1 SEHNR and CDR2 FQNEAQ come from the germline V gene (reference sequence). The CDR3 reads CASSLKGQSYNEQFF. CDR3 nucleotide sequence: TGTGCCAGCAGCTTAAAGGGACAGTCCTACAATGAGCAGTTCTTC. The full variable domain, its missing parts supplied by reference TRBV7-9 and TRBJ2-1, is DTGVSQNPRHKITKRGQNVTFRCDPISEHNRLYWYRQTLGQGPEFLTYFQNEAQLEKSRLLSDRFSAERPKGSFSTLEIQRTEQGDSAMYLCASSLKGQSYNEQFFGPGTRLTVL.

V gene TRBV10-3 combines with J gene TRBJ2-7, with a tentative D call TRBD1 (6 bases). Deletions cut 7 bases from V and 2 bases from J, with 36 bases between. Looked up from germline, CDR1 is ENHRY and CDR2 is SYGVKD. There are 21 residues in the CDR3. The CDR3 DNA follows: TGTGCCATCATCAGTGCGGCTAATACAAGAAACATAAGACAGGTTCCCTACGAGCAGTACTTC. Translating it yields CAIISAANTRNIRQVPYEQYF.

This sequence joins TRBV5-6 and TRBJ2-1, with D perhaps TRBD1 (5 bases). The CDR3 length is 13 residues. The germline V gene encodes CDR1 SGHDT and CDR2 YYEEEE. V was trimmed by 0 bases and J by 9 bases, leaving 10 bases between them. The CDR3 DNA is TGTGCCAGCAGCTTGGGCAGGGAAAGTGAGCAGTTCTTC. Its translation is CASSLGRESEQFF.